Sequencing of this T cell receptor beta chain was carried out in a study of T cell responses to AZD1222 COVID-19 vaccine. In the case of this clone: Its antigen is undetermined.

The data were produced by immunoSEQ multiplex PCR, yet TCRdb's version contains in-frame clones alone and is incomplete. The data hold around 130,000 clones, with 80% to 90% observed a single time. The study's findings and limits: After two AZD1222 doses, spike-specific TCR breadth and depth rose versus day 0.

The specimen was peripheral blood, collected on day 0 of AZD1222 vaccination. The receptor's source is an adult in good health.

The CDR3 bases are TGTGCCAGCCGCGGGGGGACAGGGGAATATAGCAATCAGCCCCAGCATTTT. Translating gives CASRGGTGEYSNQPQHF. The V gene is TRBV19, the J gene TRBJ1-5; 10 bases agree with TRBD1. The CDR3 has 17 residues. With 9 bases clipped from V and 0 bases from J, the junction kept 11 bases outside the gene matches. The germline V gene encodes CDR1 LNHDA and CDR2 SQIVND (reference sequence).